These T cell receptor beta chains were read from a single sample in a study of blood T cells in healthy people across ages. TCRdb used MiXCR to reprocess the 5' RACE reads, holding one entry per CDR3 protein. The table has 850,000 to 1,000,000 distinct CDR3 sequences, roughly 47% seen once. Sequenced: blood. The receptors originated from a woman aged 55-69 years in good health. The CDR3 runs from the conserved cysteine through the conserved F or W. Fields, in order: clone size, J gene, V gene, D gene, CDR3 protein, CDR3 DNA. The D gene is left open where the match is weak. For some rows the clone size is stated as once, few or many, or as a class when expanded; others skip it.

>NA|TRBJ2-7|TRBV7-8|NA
CASSLEVVRRQSYEQYF
TGTGCCAGCAGCTTAGAAGTCGTCCGGAGACAAAGCTACGAGCAGTACTTC
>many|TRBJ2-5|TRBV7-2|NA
CASSLDTGWETQYF
TGTGCCAGCAGCTTAGATACAGGGTGGGAGACCCAGTACTTC
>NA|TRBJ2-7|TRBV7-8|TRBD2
CASSPLTASGGEQYF
TGTGCCAGCAGCCCTCTAACGGCATCGGGGGGCGAGCAGTACTTC
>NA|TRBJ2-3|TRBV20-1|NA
CSARHRVITDTQYF
TGCAGTGCTAGACACAGGGTAATCACAGATACGCAGTATTTT
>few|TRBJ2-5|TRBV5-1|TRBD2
CASSHRGGVGETQYF
TGCGCCAGCAGCCATCGTGGGGGGGTTGGAGAGACCCAGTACTTC
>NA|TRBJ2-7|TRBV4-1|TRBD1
CASSQTGYSSYEQYF
TGCGCCAGCAGCCAGACAGGGTACAGCTCCTACGAGCAGTACTTC
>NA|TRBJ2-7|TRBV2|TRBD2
CASRGGTSGVSYEQYF
TGTGCCAGCAGGGGAGGGACTAGCGGCGTCTCCTACGAGCAGTACTTC
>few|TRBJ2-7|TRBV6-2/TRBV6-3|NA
CASSYGPRGSYEQYF
TGTGCCAGCAGTTACGGCCCGCGGGGCTCCTACGAGCAGTACTTC
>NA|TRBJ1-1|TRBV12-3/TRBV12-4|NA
CASSPGDYTEAFF
TGTGCCAGCAGCCCAGGGGATTACACTGAAGCTTTCTTT
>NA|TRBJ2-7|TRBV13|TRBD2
CASSSTSGYSYEQYF
TGTGCCAGCAGCTCGACTAGCGGGTACTCCTACGAGCAGTACTTC
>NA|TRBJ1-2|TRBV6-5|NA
CASSYSPQGTIYGYTF
TGTGCCAGCAGTTACTCGCCTCAGGGTACTATCTATGGCTACACCTTC
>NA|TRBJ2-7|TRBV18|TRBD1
CASSPEAGGLYEQYF
TGTGCCAGCTCACCAGAGGCAGGGGGTCTTTACGAGCAGTACTTC
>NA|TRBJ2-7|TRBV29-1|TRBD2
CSGGLAGNNEQYF
TGCAGCGGAGGACTAGCGGGAAACAATGAGCAGTACTTC
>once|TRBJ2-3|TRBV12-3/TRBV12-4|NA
CASSLTETDTQYF
TGTGCCAGCAGTTTGACAGAAACAGATACGCAGTATTTT
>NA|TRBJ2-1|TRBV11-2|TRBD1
CASSLEQGLYNGQFF
TGTGCCAGCAGCTTAGAACAGGGGCTTTACAATGGGCAGTTCTTC
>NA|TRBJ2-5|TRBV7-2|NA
CASSRGQSFGEQYF
TGTGCCAGCAGCCGCGGACAGAGCTTTGGGGAGCAGTACTTC